These T cell receptor beta chains were read from a single sample in a study of T cells in Graves' hyperthyroidism and ophthalmopathy. TCRdb fed the multiplex PCR reads into MiXCR, producing one record per CDR3 protein. The table shows 450,000 to 600,000 distinct CDR3 sequences, with 12% to 15% occurring only once. Sequencing was performed on blood. These receptors all stem from a middle-aged woman with Graves' hyperthyroidism. CDR3s include the opening cysteine and the closing phenylalanine or tryptophan. Fields, in order: CDR3 protein, CDR3 DNA, D gene, J gene, V gene, CDR3 length, clone size. A D gene is named only where the DNA matches it firmly. The size of a clone is reported for some rows only, either as once, few or many, or as a class for expanded clones.

CDR3: CASSSTGQDVDEAFF
DNA: TGCGCCAGCAGCTCCACGGGACAGGACGTCGATGAAGCTTTCTTT
D: TRBD1
J: TRBJ1-1
V: TRBV5-1
length: 15
size: many

CDR3: CASLPLDRLIDTQYF
DNA: TGTGCCAGCCTCCCCTTAGACAGGCTCATAGATACGCAGTATTTT
D: -
J: TRBJ2-3
V: TRBV7-9
length: 15
size: many

CDR3: CASSPSAGGFNEQFF
DNA: TGTGCCAGCAGCCCATCGGCGGGAGGTTTCAATGAGCAGTTCTTC
D: TRBD2
J: TRBJ2-1
V: TRBV12-3/TRBV12-4
length: 15
size: -

CDR3: CASSLGTSGRGYEQYF
DNA: TGTGCCAGCAGCCTCGGGACTAGCGGGAGAGGGTACGAGCAGTACTTC
D: TRBD2
J: TRBJ2-7
V: TRBV7-2
length: 16
size: many

CDR3: CASGLVLPGGSSYEQYF
DNA: TGTGCTAGTGGTTTGGTACTCCCGGGCGGGAGCTCCTACGAGCAGTACTTC
D: TRBD2
J: TRBJ2-7
V: TRBV12-5
length: 17
size: many

CDR3: CATRSGFTGELFF
DNA: TGTGCCACCCGATCGGGATTCACCGGGGAGCTGTTTTTT
D: -
J: TRBJ2-2
V: TRBV12-3/TRBV12-4
length: 13
size: few

CDR3: CASSQATLWDEQFF
DNA: TGTGCCAGCAGCCAGGCGACGCTATGGGATGAGCAGTTCTTC
D: -
J: TRBJ2-1
V: TRBV3-1
length: 14
size: many

CDR3: CASSLRPDSTDTQYF
DNA: TGCGCCAGCAGCTTGCGGCCGGACAGCACAGATACGCAGTATTTT
D: -
J: TRBJ2-3
V: TRBV5-1
length: 15
size: many

CDR3: CASSQWDQGTYEQYF
DNA: TGTGCCAGCAGCCAATGGGACCAGGGAACCTACGAGCAGTACTTC
D: -
J: TRBJ2-7
V: TRBV3-1
length: 15
size: many

CDR3: CASSLDSGTSGSPGFAGELFF
DNA: TGCGCCAGCAGCTTGGACTCCGGGACTAGCGGGAGTCCTGGTTTTGCCGGGGAGCTGTTTTTT
D: TRBD2
J: TRBJ2-2
V: TRBV5-1
length: 21
size: -

CDR3: CSASTGYEQYF
DNA: TGCAGCGCCTCGACGGGGTACGAGCAGTACTTC
D: -
J: TRBJ2-7
V: TRBV29-1
length: 11
size: many

CDR3: CSALRQSSYEQYF
DNA: TGCAGTGCCCTCCGACAGAGCTCCTACGAGCAGTACTTC
D: -
J: TRBJ2-7
V: TRBV20-1
length: 13
size: many

CDR3: CAWSVIGTGTQYF
DNA: TGTGCCTGGAGTGTTATAGGGACGGGGACCCAGTACTTC
D: -
J: TRBJ2-5
V: TRBV30
length: 13
size: -

CDR3: CASSTGTAGGNTEAFF
DNA: TGTGCCAGCAGTACCGGGACAGCGGGAGGGAACACTGAAGCTTTCTTT
D: TRBD1
J: TRBJ1-1
V: TRBV6-1
length: 16
size: -

CDR3: CSARVQRLGPEAFF
DNA: TGCAGTGCTAGGGTACAGCGGCTAGGGCCTGAAGCTTTCTTT
D: -
J: TRBJ1-1
V: TRBV20-1
length: 14
size: many

CDR3: CASGLGQSYEQYF
DNA: TGTGCCAGCGGCCTGGGACAGAGCTACGAGCAGTACTTC
D: TRBD1
J: TRBJ2-7
V: TRBV28
length: 13
size: many

CDR3: CAWSSSGTSGRARLYEQYF
DNA: TGTGCCTGGAGCTCCTCCGGGACTAGCGGGAGGGCCCGTCTCTACGAGCAGTACTTC
D: TRBD2
J: TRBJ2-7
V: TRBV30
length: 19
size: -

CDR3: CASGLPRADTEAFF
DNA: TGTGCTAGTGGTTTGCCCAGGGCGGACACTGAAGCTTTCTTT
D: -
J: TRBJ1-1
V: TRBV12-5
length: 14
size: many

CDR3: CASSPDNLLPDTQYF
DNA: TGTGCCAGCAGCCCCGATAACCTCCTACCAGATACGCAGTATTTT
D: -
J: TRBJ2-3
V: TRBV9
length: 15
size: -

CDR3: CASRGQPNQPQHF
DNA: TGTGCCAGCAGGGGACAGCCCAATCAGCCCCAGCATTTT
D: TRBD1
J: TRBJ1-5
V: TRBV7-2
length: 13
size: many

CDR3: CASSLWGDSSRETQYF
DNA: TGTGCCAGCAGCTTATGGGGGGACTCCTCCCGAGAGACCCAGTACTTC
D: -
J: TRBJ2-5
V: TRBV11-2
length: 16
size: many

CDR3: CAWSAGTGVGNTIYF
DNA: TGTGCCTGGAGCGCCGGGACAGGGGTAGGAAACACCATATATTTT
D: TRBD1
J: TRBJ1-3
V: TRBV30
length: 15
size: -

CDR3: CASSFGLSSYNEQFF
DNA: TGTGCCAGCAGTTTTGGGCTGAGCTCCTACAATGAGCAGTTCTTC
D: -
J: TRBJ2-1
V: TRBV28
length: 15
size: many

CDR3: CASSLGQGRGNTIYF
DNA: TGTGCCAGCAGCTTGGGACAGGGCCGAGGAAACACCATATATTTT
D: TRBD1
J: TRBJ1-3
V: TRBV7-9
length: 15
size: many

CDR3: CSVVFWDSYEQYF
DNA: TGCAGCGTTGTATTTTGGGACTCCTACGAGCAGTACTTC
D: -
J: TRBJ2-7
V: TRBV29-1
length: 13
size: -

CDR3: CASSEPLTSTDTQYF
DNA: TGTGCCAGCAGTGAACCCCTAACAAGCACAGATACGCAGTATTTT
D: -
J: TRBJ2-3
V: TRBV2
length: 15
size: many

CDR3: CASGDPMLAGVEETQYF
DNA: TGTGCCAGCGGTGACCCAATGCTAGCGGGAGTGGAGGAGACCCAGTACTTC
D: TRBD2
J: TRBJ2-5
V: TRBV12-3/TRBV12-4
length: 17
size: -

CDR3: CASSQDWSSGRHNEQFF
DNA: TGCGCCAGCAGCCAAGATTGGTCTAGCGGGAGACACAATGAGCAGTTCTTC
D: TRBD2
J: TRBJ2-1
V: TRBV4-1
length: 17
size: many

CDR3: CASSRRDYRGSDTQYF
DNA: TGTGCCAGCAGCAGACGGGACTATCGGGGTTCAGATACGCAGTATTTT
D: TRBD2
J: TRBJ2-3
V: TRBV3-1
length: 16
size: many

CDR3: CSARPAGLYNEQFF
DNA: TGCAGTGCTAGACCAGCGGGACTTTACAATGAGCAGTTCTTC
D: TRBD2
J: TRBJ2-1
V: TRBV20-1
length: 14
size: many

CDR3: CASSLTKGPYEQYF
DNA: TGTGCCAGCAGCTTAACGAAAGGACCCTACGAGCAGTACTTC
D: -
J: TRBJ2-7
V: TRBV11-2
length: 14
size: many

CDR3: CASSSAPNLQGRGETQYF
DNA: TGTGCCAGCTCATCCGCCCCCAATCTACAGGGTAGGGGAGAGACCCAGTACTTC
D: -
J: TRBJ2-5
V: TRBV18
length: 18
size: many

CDR3: CASSQVGLAGDGNIQYF
DNA: TGCGCCAGCAGCCAAGTAGGACTAGCGGGAGATGGGAACATTCAGTACTTC
D: TRBD2
J: TRBJ2-4
V: TRBV4-1
length: 17
size: -

CDR3: CASSAEYEQYF
DNA: TGTGCCAGCAGTGCCGAATACGAGCAGTACTTC
D: -
J: TRBJ2-7
V: TRBV2
length: 11
size: many

CDR3: CASSLESGRPSYNEQFF
DNA: TGTGCCAGCAGCTTAGAAAGCGGGAGACCCTCCTACAATGAGCAGTTCTTC
D: TRBD2
J: TRBJ2-1
V: TRBV7-2
length: 17
size: many

CDR3: CASNQVDGTQYF
DNA: TGTGCCAGCAACCAAGTTGATGGGACCCAGTACTTC
D: -
J: TRBJ2-5
V: TRBV3-1
length: 12
size: -

CDR3: CSARGTLLANTGELFF
DNA: TGCAGTGCTAGAGGCACCCTGCTGGCGAACACCGGGGAGCTGTTTTTT
D: -
J: TRBJ2-2
V: TRBV20-1
length: 16
size: many

CDR3: CASSLALWTGEANTGELFF
DNA: TGCGCCAGCAGCTTGGCCCTTTGGACAGGGGAAGCCAACACCGGGGAGCTGTTTTTT
D: TRBD1
J: TRBJ2-2
V: TRBV5-1
length: 19
size: -

CDR3: CSVPGRQNYGYTF
DNA: TGCAGTGTTCCGGGACGGCAAAACTATGGCTACACCTTC
D: -
J: TRBJ1-2
V: TRBV20-1
length: 13
size: many

CDR3: CATSDGMAHNEQFF
DNA: TGTGCCACCAGTGATGGGATGGCGCACAATGAGCAGTTCTTC
D: -
J: TRBJ2-1
V: TRBV24-1
length: 14
size: many